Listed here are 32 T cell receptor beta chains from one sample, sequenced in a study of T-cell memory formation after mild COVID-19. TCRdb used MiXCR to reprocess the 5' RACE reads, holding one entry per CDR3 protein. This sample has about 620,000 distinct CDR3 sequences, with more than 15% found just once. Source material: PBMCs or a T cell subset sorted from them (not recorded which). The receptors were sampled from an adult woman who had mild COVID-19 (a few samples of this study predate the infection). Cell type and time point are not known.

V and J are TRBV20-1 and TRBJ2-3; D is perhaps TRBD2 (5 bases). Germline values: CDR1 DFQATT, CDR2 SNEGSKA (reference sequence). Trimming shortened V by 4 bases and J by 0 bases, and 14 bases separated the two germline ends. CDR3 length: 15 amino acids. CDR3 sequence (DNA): TGCAGTGCTATGTCGAGCGGACGTAGCACAGATACGCAGTATTTT. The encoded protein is CSAMSSGRSTDTQYF.

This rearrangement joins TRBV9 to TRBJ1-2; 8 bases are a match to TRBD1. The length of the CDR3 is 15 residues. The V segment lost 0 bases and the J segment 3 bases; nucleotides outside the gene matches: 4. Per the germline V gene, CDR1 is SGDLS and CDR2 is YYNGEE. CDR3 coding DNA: TGTGCCAGCAGCGTAGCTGAGACAGGGGACTATGGCTACACCTTC. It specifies CASSVAETGDYGYTF.

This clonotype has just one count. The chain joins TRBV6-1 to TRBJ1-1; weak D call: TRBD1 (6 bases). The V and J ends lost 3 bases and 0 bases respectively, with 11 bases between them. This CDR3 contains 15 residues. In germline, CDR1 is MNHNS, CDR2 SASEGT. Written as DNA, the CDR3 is TGTGCCAGCAGTGAGCTGGACAGAATGAACACTGAAGCTTTCTTT. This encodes CASSELDRMNTEAFF.

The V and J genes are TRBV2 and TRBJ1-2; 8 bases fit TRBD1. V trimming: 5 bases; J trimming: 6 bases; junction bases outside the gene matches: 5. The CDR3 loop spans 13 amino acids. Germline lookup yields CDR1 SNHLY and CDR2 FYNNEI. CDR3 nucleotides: TGTGCCAGCAGTAGACAGGGGATAAATGGCTACACCTTC. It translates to CASSRQGINGYTF. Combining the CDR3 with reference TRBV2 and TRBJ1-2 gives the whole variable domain EPEVTQTPSHQVTQMGQEVILRCVPISNHLYFYWYRQILGQKVEFLVSFYNNEISEKSEIFDDQFSVERPDGSNFTLKIRSTKLEDSAMYFCASSRQGINGYTFGSGTRLTVV.

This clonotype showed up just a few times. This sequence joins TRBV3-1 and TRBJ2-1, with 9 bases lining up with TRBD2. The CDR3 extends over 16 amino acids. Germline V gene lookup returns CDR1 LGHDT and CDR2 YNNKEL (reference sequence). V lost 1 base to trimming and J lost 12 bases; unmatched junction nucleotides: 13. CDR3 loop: CASSQGVAGDEKGQFF. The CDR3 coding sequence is TGTGCCAGCAGCCAAGGGGTAGCGGGGGACGAAAAGGGGCAGTTCTTC.

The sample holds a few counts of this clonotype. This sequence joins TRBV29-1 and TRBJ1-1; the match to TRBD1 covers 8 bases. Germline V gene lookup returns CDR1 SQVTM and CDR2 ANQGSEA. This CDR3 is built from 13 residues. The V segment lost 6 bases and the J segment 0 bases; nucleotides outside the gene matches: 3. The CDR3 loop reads CSVDRGMNTEAFF. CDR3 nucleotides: TGCAGCGTCGACAGGGGTATGAACACTGAAGCTTTCTTT.

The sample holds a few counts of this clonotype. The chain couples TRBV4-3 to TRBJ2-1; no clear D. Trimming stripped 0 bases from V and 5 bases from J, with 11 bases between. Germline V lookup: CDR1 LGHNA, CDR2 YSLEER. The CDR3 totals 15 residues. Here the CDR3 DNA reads TGCGCCAGCAGCCAAGATGTTGTACGGAACAATGAGCAGTTCTTC. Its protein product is CASSQDVVRNNEQFF.

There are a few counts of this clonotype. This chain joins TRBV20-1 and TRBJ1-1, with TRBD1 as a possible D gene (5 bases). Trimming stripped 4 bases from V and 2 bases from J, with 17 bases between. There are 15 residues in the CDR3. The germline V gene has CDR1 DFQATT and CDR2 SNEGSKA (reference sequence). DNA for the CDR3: TGCAGTGCTAAATGGGGGATTGGACGAAACACTGAAGCTTTCTTT. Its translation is CSAKWGIGRNTEAFF.

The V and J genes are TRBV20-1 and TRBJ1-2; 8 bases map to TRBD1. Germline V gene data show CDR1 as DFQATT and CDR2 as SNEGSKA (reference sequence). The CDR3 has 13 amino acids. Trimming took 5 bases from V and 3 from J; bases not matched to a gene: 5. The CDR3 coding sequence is TGCAGTGCTTCGGACAGGGTCGACTATGGCTACACCTTC. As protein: CSASDRVDYGYTF.

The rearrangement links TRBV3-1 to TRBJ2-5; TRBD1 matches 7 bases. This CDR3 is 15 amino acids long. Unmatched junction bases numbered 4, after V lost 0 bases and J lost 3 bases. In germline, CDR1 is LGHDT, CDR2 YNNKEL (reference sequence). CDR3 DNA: TGTGCCAGCAGCCAAGAAGGACAGGTCAAAGAGACCCAGTACTTC. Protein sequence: CASSQEGQVKETQYF.

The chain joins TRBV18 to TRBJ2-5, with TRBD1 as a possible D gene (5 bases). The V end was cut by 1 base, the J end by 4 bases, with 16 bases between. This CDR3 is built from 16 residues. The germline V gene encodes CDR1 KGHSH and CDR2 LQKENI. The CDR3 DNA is TGTGCCAGCTCACCACTCCCGACAGAAGGCGGAGAGACCCAGTACTTC. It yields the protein CASSPLPTEGGETQYF.

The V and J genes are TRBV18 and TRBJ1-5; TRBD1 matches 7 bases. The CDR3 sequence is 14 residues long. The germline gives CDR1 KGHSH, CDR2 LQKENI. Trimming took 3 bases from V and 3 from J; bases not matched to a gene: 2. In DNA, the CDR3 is TGTGCCAGCTCACCGGGACAGCACAATCAGCCCCAGCATTTT. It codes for CASSPGQHNQPQHF.

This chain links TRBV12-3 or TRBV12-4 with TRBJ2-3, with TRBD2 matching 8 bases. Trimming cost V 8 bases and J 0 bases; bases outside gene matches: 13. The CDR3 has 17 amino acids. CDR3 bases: TGTGCCAGCGAAACTAGCGGTATCTTGATTAGCACAGATACGCAGTATTTT. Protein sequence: CASETSGILISTDTQYF.

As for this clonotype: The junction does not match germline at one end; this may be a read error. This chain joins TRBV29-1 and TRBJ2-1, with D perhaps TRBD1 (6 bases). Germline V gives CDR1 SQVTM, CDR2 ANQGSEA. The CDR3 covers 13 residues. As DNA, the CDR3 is TGCAGCGTTCGAGGACAGTCCTCCAATGAGCAGTTCTTC. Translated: CSVRGQSSNEQFF.

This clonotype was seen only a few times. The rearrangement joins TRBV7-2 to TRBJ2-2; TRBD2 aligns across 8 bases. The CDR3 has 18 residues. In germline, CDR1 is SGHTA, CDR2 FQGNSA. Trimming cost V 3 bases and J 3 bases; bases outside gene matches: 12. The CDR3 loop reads CASSFTTSAVGYTGELFF. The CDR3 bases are TGTGCCAGCAGCTTCACGACTAGCGCCGTCGGGTACACCGGGGAGCTGTTTTTT.

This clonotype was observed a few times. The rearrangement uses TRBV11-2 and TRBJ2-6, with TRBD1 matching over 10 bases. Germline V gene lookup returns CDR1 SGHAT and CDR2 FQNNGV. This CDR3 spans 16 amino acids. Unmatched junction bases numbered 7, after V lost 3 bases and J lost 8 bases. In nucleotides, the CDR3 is TGTGCCAGCAGCTTCTCTACGGACAGGGGGACCAACGTCCTGACTTTC. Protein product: CASSFSTDRGTNVLTF.

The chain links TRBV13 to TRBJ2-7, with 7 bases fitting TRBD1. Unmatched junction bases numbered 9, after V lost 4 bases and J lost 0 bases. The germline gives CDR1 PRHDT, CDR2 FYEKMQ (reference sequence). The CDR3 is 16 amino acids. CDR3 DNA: TGTGCCAGCAGCTCTCAGGACAGGCACCCCTCCTACGAGCAGTACTTC. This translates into CASSSQDRHPSYEQYF.

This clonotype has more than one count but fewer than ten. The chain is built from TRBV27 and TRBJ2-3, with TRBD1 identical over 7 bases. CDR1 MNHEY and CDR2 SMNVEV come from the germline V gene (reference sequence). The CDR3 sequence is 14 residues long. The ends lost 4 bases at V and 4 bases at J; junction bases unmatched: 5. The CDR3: CASSSTGIADTQYF. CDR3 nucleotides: TGTGCCAGCAGTTCGACAGGGATCGCAGATACGCAGTATTTT.

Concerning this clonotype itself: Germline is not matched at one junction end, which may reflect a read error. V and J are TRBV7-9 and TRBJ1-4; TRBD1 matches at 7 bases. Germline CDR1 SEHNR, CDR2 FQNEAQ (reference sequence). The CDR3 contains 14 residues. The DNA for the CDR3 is TGTGCCGGCAGCCAGGGACAGCTTAATGAAAAACTGTTTTTT. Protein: CAGSQGQLNEKLFF. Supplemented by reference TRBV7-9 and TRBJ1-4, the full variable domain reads DTGVSQNPRHKITKRGQNVTFRCDPISEHNRLYWYRQTLGQGPEFLTYFQNEAQLEKSRLLSDRFSAERPKGSFSTLEIQRTEQGDSAMYLCAGSQGQLNEKLFFGSGTQLSVL.

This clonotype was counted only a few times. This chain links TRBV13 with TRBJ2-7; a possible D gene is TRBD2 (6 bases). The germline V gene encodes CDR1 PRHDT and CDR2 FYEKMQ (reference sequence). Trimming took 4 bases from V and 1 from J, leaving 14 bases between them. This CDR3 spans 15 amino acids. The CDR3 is CASSSRAGGSYEQYF. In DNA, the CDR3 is TGTGCCAGCAGCTCACGGGCCGGGGGTTCCTACGAGCAGTACTTC.

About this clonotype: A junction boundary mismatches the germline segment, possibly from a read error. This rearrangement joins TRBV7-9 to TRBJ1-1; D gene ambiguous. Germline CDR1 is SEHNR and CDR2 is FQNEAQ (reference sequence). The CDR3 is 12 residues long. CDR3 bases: TGTGTCAGCAGCCGTGGGAGGACTGAAGCTTTCTTT. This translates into CVSSRGRTEAFF.

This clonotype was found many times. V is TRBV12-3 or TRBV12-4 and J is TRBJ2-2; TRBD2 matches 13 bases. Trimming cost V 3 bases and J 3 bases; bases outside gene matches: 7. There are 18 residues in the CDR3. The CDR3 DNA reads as TGTGCCAGCAGTTTCGGACTAGCGGGAGTTTATTACACCGGGGAGCTGTTTTTT. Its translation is CASSFGLAGVYYTGELFF.

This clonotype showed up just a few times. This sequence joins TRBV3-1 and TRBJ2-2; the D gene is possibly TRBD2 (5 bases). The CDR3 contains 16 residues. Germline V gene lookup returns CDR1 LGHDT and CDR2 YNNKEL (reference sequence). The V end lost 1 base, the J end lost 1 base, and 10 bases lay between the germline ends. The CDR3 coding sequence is TGTGCCAGCAGCCAAGTGGGAGCAGTGAACACCGGGGAGCTGTTTTTT. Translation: CASSQVGAVNTGELFF.

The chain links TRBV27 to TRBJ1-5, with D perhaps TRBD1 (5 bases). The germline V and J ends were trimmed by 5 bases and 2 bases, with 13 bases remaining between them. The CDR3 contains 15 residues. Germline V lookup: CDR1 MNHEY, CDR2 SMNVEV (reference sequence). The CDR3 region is CASSTRWGGNQPQHF. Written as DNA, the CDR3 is TGTGCCAGCAGTACCCGTTGGGGGGGCAATCAGCCCCAGCATTTT.

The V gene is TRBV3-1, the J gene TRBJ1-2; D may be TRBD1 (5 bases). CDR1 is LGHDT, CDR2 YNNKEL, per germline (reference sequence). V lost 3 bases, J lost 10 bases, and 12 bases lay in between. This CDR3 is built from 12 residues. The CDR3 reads CASSQGRGLYTF. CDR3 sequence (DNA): TGTGCCAGCAGCCAGGGGAGGGGCCTCTACACCTTC.

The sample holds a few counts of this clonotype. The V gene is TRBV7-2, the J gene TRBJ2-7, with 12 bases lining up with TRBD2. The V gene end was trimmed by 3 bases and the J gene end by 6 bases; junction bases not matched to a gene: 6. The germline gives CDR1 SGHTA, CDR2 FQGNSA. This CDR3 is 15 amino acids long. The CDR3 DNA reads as TGTGCCAGCAGCTTGCGACTAGCGGGAGTCACCGAGCAGTACTTC. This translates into CASSLRLAGVTEQYF.

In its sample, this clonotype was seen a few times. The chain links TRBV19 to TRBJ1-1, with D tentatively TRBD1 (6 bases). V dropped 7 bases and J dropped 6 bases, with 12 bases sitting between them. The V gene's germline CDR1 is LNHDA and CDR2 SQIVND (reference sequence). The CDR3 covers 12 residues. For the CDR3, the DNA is TGTGCCAGTAAAGGGGGATCTGCTGAAGCTTTCTTT. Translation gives CASKGGSAEAFF.

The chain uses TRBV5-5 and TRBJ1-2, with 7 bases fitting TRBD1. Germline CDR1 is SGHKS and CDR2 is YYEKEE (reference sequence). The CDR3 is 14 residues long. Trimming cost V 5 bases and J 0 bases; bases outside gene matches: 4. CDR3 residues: CASRRQGPNYGYTF. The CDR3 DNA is TGTGCCAGCAGGCGACAGGGCCCTAACTATGGCTACACCTTC.

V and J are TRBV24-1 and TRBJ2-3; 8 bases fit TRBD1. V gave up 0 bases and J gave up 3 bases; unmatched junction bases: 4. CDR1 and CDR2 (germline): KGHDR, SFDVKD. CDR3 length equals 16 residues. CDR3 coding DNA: TGTGCCACCAGTGATTTGCCTCGGACAGGGACAGATACGCAGTATTTT. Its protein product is CATSDLPRTGTDTQYF.

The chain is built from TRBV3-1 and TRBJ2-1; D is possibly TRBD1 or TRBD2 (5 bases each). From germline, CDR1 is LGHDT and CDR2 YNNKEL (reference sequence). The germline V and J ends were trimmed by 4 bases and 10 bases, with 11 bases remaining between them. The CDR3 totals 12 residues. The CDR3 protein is CASSPGRGEQFF. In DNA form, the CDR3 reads TGTGCCAGCAGCCCGGGACGAGGGGAGCAGTTCTTC.

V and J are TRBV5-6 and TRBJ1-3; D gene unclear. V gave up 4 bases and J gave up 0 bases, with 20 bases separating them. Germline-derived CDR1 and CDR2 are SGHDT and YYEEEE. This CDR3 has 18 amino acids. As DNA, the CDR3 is TGTGCCAGCAGCCCCATCAAGAGGGTCAGCGGCTCTGGAAACACCATATATTTT. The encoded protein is CASSPIKRVSGSGNTIYF.

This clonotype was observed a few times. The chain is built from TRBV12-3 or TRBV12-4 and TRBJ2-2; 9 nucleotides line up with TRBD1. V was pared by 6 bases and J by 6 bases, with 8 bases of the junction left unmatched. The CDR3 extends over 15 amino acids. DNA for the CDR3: TGTGCCAGCAGCTTAAGGGGGACAGGGCCCGGGGAGCTGTTTTTT. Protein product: CASSLRGTGPGELFF.